The subject of this entry is one TCR beta chain. This receptor's antigen is unknown. The sample holds no much larger clone one base away, and base qualities are not on file. V is clipped by 3 bases and J by 2 bases, and the sequence between their germline boundaries is 13 bases long. CDR1 and CDR2, per the germline V gene, are SGHTA and FQGNSA. The CDR3 goes from the cysteine to the phenylalanine over 16 residues. Only the CDR3 DNA is retained, 48 bases long and in frame from the first base. Receptor libraries were prepared by RT-PCR. The data were produced on an Illumina HiSeq 2500. TCRdb trimmed public reads at Q25 via fastp, called clones via MiXCR and kept in-frame beta chains. Records with the same CDR3 protein are collapsed into one entry carrying the most frequent genes and DNA. The sample table shows roughly 700,000 distinct CDR3 sequences, and 11% to 15% are seen once. The ten largest clones add up to 5.5% to 7% of the sample.

This sample stems from a study of response to subunit inactivated influenza vaccine listed by TCRdb under 2018. Turning to the overall study: Deep quantitative profiling of the T cell receptor repertoire was used in the study to follow responses to a trivalent subunit inactivated influenza vaccine.

What the authors observed across the whole study: According to the authors, only a limited number of new T cells may be recruited by each seasonal influenza vaccination.

Recombination connected TRBV7-2 to TRBJ2-2; the D gene remains uncertain. The source was PBMCs from blood, collected less than 15 days before vaccination. The sequence derives from a man aged 45-65 years who received an inactivated influenza vaccine. Donor details come from another sample of the same person, matched by shared clones. In nucleotides, the sequence is TGTGCCAGCAGCTTGGATGGGCAGACTAACACCGGGGAGCTGTTTTTT. It translates to CASSLDGQTNTGELFF.